This TCR beta chain was obtained from a study of control samples from healthy donors and cancer patients. Germline-derived CDR1 and CDR2 are SGHTA and FQGNSA. Trimming cost V 8 bases and J 5 bases, with 18 bases left between them. The CDR3 is made up of 15 amino acids. Assay used: immunoSEQ multiplex PCR; TCRdb lists only in-frame clones, some missing. The sample carries roughly 130,000 clones, 70% to 90% recorded once. Sequencing used blood. The chain links TRBV7-2 to TRBJ2-2, with TRBD2 as a possible D gene (5 bases). This TCR was recovered from a man over 45 in good health. The CDR3 reads CASLAGSRWTGELFF. Here the CDR3 DNA reads TGTGCCAGCCTAGCAGGCTCCAGGTGGACCGGGGAGCTGTTTTTT.